The 21 T cell receptor beta chains presented below share a single source sample, sequenced in a study of cytomegalovirus exposure and HLA in healthy donors. Use of 60 Vbeta and 13 Jbeta primers characterized the PCR. Produced via immunoSEQ multiplex PCR; TCRdb's table is partial and in-frame only. The sample carries 200,000 to 250,000 clones, around nine tenths recorded once. The sequenced material came from PBMCs. The receptors originated from a woman under 30 in good health and CMV-seronegative.

V gene TRBV4-1 combines with J gene TRBJ2-7; TRBD2 matches 8 bases. The CDR3 totals 14 residues. The J segment lost 6 bases and the V segment lost 5 bases, leaving 9 bases of the junction unmatched. Germline assignment: CDR1 MGHRA and CDR2 YSYEKL. The CDR3 nucleotides are TGCGCCAGCAGCTATAGCGGACTAGCTGTCGAGCAGTACTTC. It translates to CASSYSGLAVEQYF.

The J gene is TRBJ2-7, the V gene TRBV19, with 7 bases lining up with TRBD1. CDR1 and CDR2 from the germline V gene are LNHDA and SQIVND (reference sequence). The CDR3 covers 13 residues. V shed 9 bases, J shed 3 bases, and the junction held 8 bases outside the gene matches. DNA of the CDR3: TGTGCCAGCGCCCTTACAGGGGTCTACGAGCAGTACTTC. Encoded protein: CASALTGVYEQYF. The whole variable domain, remainder taken from reference TRBV19 and TRBJ2-7, is DGGITQSPKYLFRKEGQNVTLSCEQNLNHDAMYWYRQDPGQGLRLIYYSQIVNDFQKGDIAEGYSVSREKKESFPLTVTSAQKNPTAFYLCASALTGVYEQYFGPGTRLTVT.

The chain combines TRBV5-4 with TRBJ1-4; TRBD1 matches at 8 bases. The CDR3 spans 16 residues. Losses at the gene ends were 3 bases for V and 5 bases for J; bases not matched to a gene: 9. Per germline, CDR1 SGHNT and CDR2 YYREEE (reference sequence). This chain's CDR3 is CASSSSLGTGNEKLFF. Written as DNA, the CDR3 is TGTGCCAGCAGCTCGTCTTTGGGGACAGGAAATGAAAAACTGTTTTTT. The complete variable domain, with remaining parts taken from reference TRBV5-4 and TRBJ1-4, reads ETGVTQSPTHLIKTRGQQVTLRCSSQSGHNTVSWYQQALGQGPQFIFQYYREEENGRGNFPPRFSGLQFPNYSSELNVNALELDDSALYLCASSSSLGTGNEKLFFGSGTQLSVL.

The DNA of the CDR3 is TGTGCCAGCAGCTTAGTTACCGGGGGGGCAGATACGCAGTATTTT. Amino acid sequence: CASSLVTGGADTQYF. The chain links TRBV11-2 to TRBJ2-3; 8 bases fit TRBD2. CDR1 SGHAT and CDR2 FQNNGV come from the germline V gene. This CDR3 spans 15 amino acids. J gave up 4 bases and V 1 base, and 4 bases lay outside the gene matches. Full variable domain (remainder filled in from reference TRBV11-2 and TRBJ2-3): EAGVAQSPRYKIIEKRQSVAFWCNPISGHATLYWYQQILGQGPKLLIQFQNNGVVDDSQLPKDRFSAERLKGVDSTLKIQPAKLEDSAVYLCASSLVTGGADTQYFGPGTRLTVL.

This rearrangement joins TRBV25-1 to TRBJ1-1; D is uncertain. Looked up from germline, CDR1 is MGHDK and CDR2 is SYGVNS. The V end was cut by 11 bases, the J end by 0 bases, with 22 bases between. The CDR3 runs to 16 residues. The CDR3 DNA reads TGTGCCGGCGGGTCGGGGTTCGGACTTTTGAACACTGAAGCTTTCTTT. Translation gives CAGGSGFGLLNTEAFF.

The gene calls are TRBV7-6 and TRBJ2-7, with a weak D call TRBD2 (6 bases). This CDR3 is 14 amino acids long. V was shortened by 2 bases and J by 2 bases, with 10 bases between the two germline ends. CDR1 and CDR2 (germline): SGHVS, FNYEAQ. CDR3 loop: CASSLQEGPYEQYF. The CDR3 region has the DNA TGTGCCAGCAGCTTACAGGAGGGCCCCTACGAGCAGTACTTC.

The gene calls are TRBV4-3 and TRBJ2-1, with 8 bases aligning to TRBD2. Trimming at V came to 3 bases and at J to 6 bases, leaving 13 bases not matched to a gene. The CDR3 runs to 17 residues. Germline V lookup: CDR1 LGHNA, CDR2 YSLEER. The CDR3 sequence is CASSQGRGGARGNEQFF. The CDR3, as DNA: TGCGCCAGCAGCCAGGGTCGGGGGGGGGCGAGAGGCAATGAGCAGTTCTTC.

V is TRBV5-5 and J is TRBJ1-6, with D possibly TRBD1 on 6 matching bases. Trimming shortened V by 4 bases and J by 9 bases, and 14 bases separated the two germline ends. This CDR3 spans 14 amino acids. CDR1 and CDR2 (germline): SGHKS, YYEKEE (reference sequence). CDR3 sequence: CASSKGDHISPLHF. Written as DNA, the CDR3 is TGTGCCAGCAGCAAGGGGGACCACATTTCACCCCTCCACTTT.

This clone appeared a few times. The chain has TRBV25-1 and TRBJ2-5; 10 bases line up with TRBD2. CDR3 length equals 15 residues. The germline V gene has CDR1 MGHDK and CDR2 SYGVNS. Trimming cost V 4 bases and J 5 bases; bases outside gene matches: 7. For the CDR3, the DNA is TGTGCCAGCAGTGGTCTAGCGGGGGCCGGGGAGACCCAGTACTTC. This codes for CASSGLAGAGETQYF.

V usage is TRBV5-3 and J usage is TRBJ2-1; TRBD2 might be the D (6 bases). TRBV5-3 is recorded as an ORF, its role being uncertain. V dropped 4 bases and J dropped 8 bases, with 16 bases sitting between them. The CDR3 is 14 residues long. The CDR3 loop reads CARSNRRGHHEQFF. CDR3 coding DNA: TGTGCCAGAAGCAACAGGCGGGGCCACCATGAGCAGTTCTTC.

The chain employs TRBV4-1 and TRBJ1-5; possible D gene TRBD1, 5 bases. The CDR3 sequence is 15 residues long. CDR1 and CDR2 (germline): MGHRA, YSYEKL. V lost 5 bases and J lost 4, with 15 bases in between. In nucleotides, the CDR3 is TGCGCCAGCAGCGACGGACCTGGGGGGAATCAGCCCCAGCATTTT. It specifies CASSDGPGGNQPQHF.

This sequence joins TRBV6-6 and TRBJ2-2; D perhaps matches TRBD2 (5 bases). V was cut by 7 bases and J by 1 base, with 10 bases left in between. Per the germline V gene, CDR1 is MNHNY and CDR2 is SVGAGI (reference sequence). There are 14 residues in the CDR3. CDR3 bases: TGTGCCAGCACCGGAAGCGGGAACACCGGGGAGCTGTTTTTT. This sequence encodes CASTGSGNTGELFF.

The gene calls are TRBV10-1 and TRBJ2-5; 9 nucleotides line up with TRBD2. The CDR3 is 18 amino acids. Germline CDR1 is WNHNN and CDR2 is SYGVQD (reference sequence). Germline trimming cut 3 bases from V and 4 bases from J; bases unmatched to any gene: 15. The CDR3 sequence is CASSETLDGGGAGETQYF. DNA for the CDR3: TGCGCCAGCAGTGAAACCCTGGATGGCGGGGGGGCCGGAGAGACCCAGTACTTC.

This clone came up once. V gene TRBV10-1 combines with J gene TRBJ2-3, with 14 nucleotides matching TRBD2. The CDR3 is made up of 17 amino acids. CDR1 WNHNN and CDR2 SYGVQD come from the germline V gene (reference sequence). Trimming at V came to 5 bases and at J to 4 bases, leaving 8 bases not matched to a gene. The CDR3 DNA reads as TGCGCCAGCAGTAGGGGAGGACTAGCGGGAGGTTCAGATACGCAGTATTTT. It specifies CASSRGGLAGGSDTQYF.

Only a few counts were recorded for this clone. The V and J genes are TRBV9 and TRBJ1-3; no definite D call. Trimming took 0 bases from V and 2 from J, leaving 9 bases between them. Germline CDR1 and CDR2: SGDLS and YYNGEE. The CDR3 has 15 residues. CDR3 residues: CASSVAEGTGNTIYF. For the CDR3, the DNA is TGTGCCAGCAGCGTAGCTGAGGGTACTGGAAACACCATATATTTT. The variable domain in full, with the rest retrieved from reference TRBV9 and TRBJ1-3, is DSGVTQTPKHLITATGQRVTLRCSPRSGDLSVYWYQQSLDQGLQFLIQYYNGEERAKGNILERFSAQQFPDLHSELNLSSLELGDSALYFCASSVAEGTGNTIYFGEGSWLTVV.

This clone has only one observation. V usage is TRBV2 and J usage is TRBJ1-2; 7 nucleotides align to TRBD1. V shed 8 bases, J shed 5 bases, and the junction held 11 bases outside the gene matches. Germline V CDR1 and CDR2: SNHLY, FYNNEI. This CDR3 has 14 amino acids. CDR3 sequence reads: CASGQTGTYYGYTF. The CDR3, as DNA: TGTGCCAGCGGGCAGACAGGGACGTATTATGGCTACACCTTC.

The rearrangement links TRBV27 to TRBJ1-2; D unresolved. The CDR3 covers 13 residues. In germline, CDR1 is MNHEY, CDR2 SMNVEV (reference sequence). V lost 6 bases and J lost 0, with 8 bases in between. DNA for the CDR3: TGTGCCAGCAGACAAGGAGCTAACTATGGCTACACCTTC. Translated: CASRQGANYGYTF.

The rearrangement uses TRBV5-1 and TRBJ2-7; 7 bases line up with TRBD1. This CDR3 region has 13 residues. V shed 4 bases, J shed 3 bases, and the junction held 4 bases outside the gene matches. Germline values: CDR1 SGHRS, CDR2 YFSETQ. In nucleotides, the CDR3 is TGCGCCAGCAGCCCGGGACAGCTCTACGAGCAGTACTTC. Translated, it gives CASSPGQLYEQYF.

The chain uses TRBV2 and TRBJ1-4, with D tentatively TRBD2 (6 bases). The DNA end is a closer match to TRBJ2-2, so the J assignment may be wrong. Germline lookup yields CDR1 SNHLY and CDR2 FYNNEI. CDR3 length: 12 amino acids. CDR3 nucleotides: TGTGCCAGCAGTGAATGGGACTTGGAGCTGTTTTTT. It is translated as CASSEWDLELFF.

The sample holds one count of this clone. The chain is built from TRBV2 and TRBJ2-2; weak D call: TRBD1 (6 bases). There are 14 residues in the CDR3. CDR1 SNHLY and CDR2 FYNNEI come from the germline V gene. Trimming stripped 6 bases from V and 4 bases from J, with 12 bases between. DNA for the CDR3: TGTGCCAGCAGATGGACAGATTTCACCGGGGAGCTGTTTTTT. Translation gives CASRWTDFTGELFF. Drawing the rest from reference TRBV2 and TRBJ2-2, the complete variable domain is EPEVTQTPSHQVTQMGQEVILRCVPISNHLYFYWYRQILGQKVEFLVSFYNNEISEKSEIFDDQFSVERPDGSNFTLKIRSTKLEDSAMYFCASRWTDFTGELFFGEGSRLTVL.

The rearrangement links TRBV9 to TRBJ1-1; perhaps TRBD1 as D (5 bases). There are 17 residues in the CDR3. Germline CDR1 and CDR2: SGDLS and YYNGEE. V was shortened by 2 bases and J by 0 bases, with 17 bases between the two germline ends. This CDR3 is CASSVHRVGPMNTEAFF. For the CDR3, the DNA is TGTGCCAGCAGCGTCCATAGGGTGGGGCCAATGAACACTGAAGCTTTCTTT.